The T cell receptor beta chain under discussion was sequenced for a study of shared clonotypes between healthy human individuals. Study-wide points: Sharing across a few donors was seen in 4% to 6.5% of naive CD4 clonotypes.

Worth noting for this clone: Its antigen is not identified.

CD45RO-negative cells were positively selected for CCR7, leaving out terminally differentiated effector memory CD45RA+ cells. The protocol was immunoSEQ multiplex PCR, while the TCRdb copy is restricted to in-frame clones and leaves out a portion. The data hold about 2.1 million clones, with around 95% observed a single time. This clonotype was obtained from a young man in good health. Some clones in this sample may be carry-over from other donors' samples. Sequencing used naive CD8+ T cells from PBMCs.

CDR3 protein: CASSPQCPGQGCEQYF. Here the CDR3 DNA reads TGTGCCAGCAGCCCACAATGCCCTGGACAGGGGTGCGAGCAGTACTTC. V usage is TRBV7-9 and J usage is TRBJ2-7; 9 bases fit TRBD1. The V segment lost 5 bases and the J segment 6 bases; nucleotides outside the gene matches: 14. Germline V gene sequence: CDR1 SEHNR, CDR2 FQNEAQ (reference sequence). This CDR3 comprises 16 residues.